Below, 22 T cell receptor beta chains from the same sample are listed, as sequenced in a study of cytomegalovirus exposure and HLA in healthy donors. The PCR made use of 60 Vbeta and 13 Jbeta primers. Profiling relied on immunoSEQ multiplex PCR, and the TCRdb table lists in-frame clones only, not all of them. Seen here are around 130,000 clones, around 85% observed once, and the top ten hold around 1.7%. Sequencing was performed on PBMCs. The receptors originated from a boy aged 5-17 years in good health and CMV-seronegative.

J is TRBJ2-3 and V is TRBV6-4, with 8 nucleotides matching TRBD2. The CDR3 runs 16 residues. V was clipped by 0 bases and J by 2 bases; unmatched bases: 4. The germline V gene encodes CDR1 MRHNA and CDR2 SNTAGT. The CDR3 loop reads CASSDSGRGDTDTQYF. DNA of the CDR3: TGTGCCAGCAGTGACTCGGGGCGGGGGGACACAGATACGCAGTATTTT.

V is TRBV4-1 and J is TRBJ2-7; 7 positions match TRBD1. The CDR3 length is 14 residues. Germline V lookup: CDR1 MGHRA, CDR2 YSYEKL. V gave up 4 bases and J gave up 2 bases; unmatched junction bases: 5. The CDR3 protein is CASSPAGGAYEQYF. The CDR3, as DNA: TGCGCCAGCAGCCCCGCAGGGGGAGCCTACGAGCAGTACTTC.

The genes are TRBV6-1 and TRBJ2-2, with D tentatively TRBD1 (6 bases). CDR1 and CDR2 (germline): MNHNS, SASEGT. This CDR3 spans 13 amino acids. Deletions cut 7 bases from V and 5 bases from J, with 11 bases between. The CDR3 loop is CASTGARTGELFF. CDR3 sequence (DNA): TGTGCCAGCACAGGGGCGAGGACCGGGGAGCTGTTTTTT.

The chain recombines TRBV25-1 with TRBJ2-7; TRBD1 might be the D (6 bases). V gave up 6 bases and J gave up 0 bases, with 18 bases separating them. The CDR3 covers 16 residues. Germline V gives CDR1 MGHDK, CDR2 SYGVNS. CDR3: CASRAPTGRNSYEQYF. The DNA for the CDR3 is TGTGCCAGCAGGGCTCCTACAGGGAGAAACTCCTACGAGCAGTACTTC.

The rearrangement joins TRBV29-1 to TRBJ1-1; D remains ambiguous. The V end lost 4 bases, the J end lost 6 bases, and 15 bases lay between the germline ends. This CDR3 has 13 amino acids. Germline loops: CDR1 SQVTM, CDR2 ANQGSEA. This chain's CDR3 is CSVVIVEAPEAFF. DNA of the CDR3: TGCAGCGTTGTGATAGTGGAGGCTCCTGAAGCTTTCTTT.

The chain carries TRBV11-1 and TRBJ1-1; TRBD1 matches 8 bases. V trimming: 5 bases; J trimming: 0 bases; junction bases outside the gene matches: 5. This CDR3 is built from 15 residues. Germline values: CDR1 SGHAT, CDR2 FQDESV (reference sequence). The CDR3 DNA follows: TGTGCCAGCAGCCATAACAGGGGGTTGAACACTGAAGCTTTCTTT. This codes for CASSHNRGLNTEAFF.

The rearrangement joins TRBV7-3 to TRBJ2-1, with TRBD2 identical over 8 bases. Trimming removed 2 bases from V and 10 bases from J; junction bases left unmatched: 7. This CDR3 spans 14 amino acids. The germline V gene has CDR1 SGHTA and CDR2 FQGTGA. Written as DNA, the CDR3 is TGTGCCAGCAGCTTAGAGCGGGGGTTGAGAGAGCAGTTCTTC. Translating gives CASSLERGLREQFF. Variable domain in full (rest from reference TRBV7-3 and TRBJ2-1): GAGVSQTPSNKVTEKGKYVELRCDPISGHTALYWYRQSLGQGPEFLIYFQGTGAADDSGLPNDRFFAVRPEGSVSTLKIQRTERGDSAVYLCASSLERGLREQFFGPGTRLTVL.

In its sample, this clone was seen a few times. The genes are TRBV4-3 and TRBJ1-1; D is uncertain. V was cut by 4 bases and J by 3 bases, with 12 bases left in between. This CDR3 spans 14 amino acids. Looked up from germline, CDR1 is LGHNA and CDR2 is YSLEER. The CDR3 spells CASSLTSRDTEAFF. In DNA form, the CDR3 reads TGCGCCAGCAGCCTAACGTCCCGGGACACTGAAGCTTTCTTT.

The V call is TRBV7-3, the J call TRBJ2-3; TRBD2 aligns across 9 bases. This CDR3 comprises 17 residues. With V trimmed by 2 bases and J by 2 bases, 8 bases remained unmatched. Per germline, CDR1 SGHTA and CDR2 FQGTGA. CDR3 DNA: TGTGCCAGCAGCTTATGGGCGGGAGGGACTGTCACAGATACGCAGTATTTT. This sequence encodes CASSLWAGGTVTDTQYF.

This chain joins TRBV5-1 and TRBJ2-1, with 8 bases identical to TRBD1. The V gene's germline CDR1 is SGHRS and CDR2 YFSETQ. The length of the CDR3 is 15 residues. The ends lost 2 bases at V and 1 base at J; junction bases unmatched: 2. The CDR3 loop is CASSFDRGSYNEQFF. The CDR3 DNA follows: TGCGCCAGCAGCTTTGACAGGGGTTCCTACAATGAGCAGTTCTTC.

The V and J genes are TRBV19 and TRBJ2-2; TRBD2 matches 11 bases. The V gene's germline CDR1 is LNHDA and CDR2 SQIVND (reference sequence). CDR3 length: 17 amino acids. Trimming at V came to 5 bases and at J to 0 bases, leaving 5 bases not matched to a gene. CDR3 nucleotide sequence: TGTGCCAGTAGTCCAGGGACTAGCGGAGCGAACACCGGGGAGCTGTTTTTT. This encodes CASSPGTSGANTGELFF.

The V and J genes are TRBV21-1 and TRBJ2-5; the table's D gene call, TRBD2, was not cross checked with the DNA. TRBV21-1 is termed a pseudogene. The CDR3 contains 14 residues. CDR3 amino acids: CASSKGGRGETQYF. As DNA, the CDR3 is TGTGCCAGCAGCAAAGGCGGGCGTGGGGAGACCCAGTACTTC.

The rearrangement links TRBV23-1 to TRBJ2-1, with D unresolved. TRBV23-1 has ORF status, its function being uncertain. V shed 3 bases and J shed 9 bases, with 6 bases lying between them. This CDR3 has 11 amino acids. The CDR3 nucleotides are TGCGCCAGCAGTCAGAACAGTGAGCAGTTCTTC. Translated, it gives CASSQNSEQFF.

V gene TRBV6-1 combines with J gene TRBJ2-1, with D possibly TRBD2 on 6 matching bases. This CDR3 has 15 residues. V lost 3 bases, J lost 0 bases, and 9 bases lay in between. Germline loops: CDR1 MNHNS, CDR2 SASEGT. The CDR3, as DNA: TGTGCCAGCAGTGACCCCGGGGGCTCCTACAATGAGCAGTTCTTC. Protein product: CASSDPGGSYNEQFF.

The gene calls are TRBV9 and TRBJ2-1; 7 nucleotides line up with TRBD2. The CDR3 totals 18 residues. Looked up from germline, CDR1 is SGDLS and CDR2 is YYNGEE. J was trimmed by 0 bases and V by 4 bases; bases with no gene match: 13. For the CDR3, the DNA is TGTGCCAGCAGCTCACTTTTGCTAGCGGCTACCTCCTACAATGAGCAGTTCTTC. Translation: CASSSLLLAATSYNEQFF.

V gene TRBV15 combines with J gene TRBJ2-5; 7 positions match TRBD1. Germline V CDR1 and CDR2: LNHNV, YYDKDF (reference sequence). This CDR3 is built from 15 residues. V lost 0 bases, J lost 5 bases, and 6 bases stayed unmatched. The CDR3 loop is CATSREITGEETQYF. DNA for the CDR3: TGTGCCACCAGCAGAGAGATAACAGGGGAGGAGACCCAGTACTTC.

The chain has TRBV15 and TRBJ2-1; TRBD2 aligns across 8 bases. Germline assignment: CDR1 LNHNV and CDR2 YYDKDF (reference sequence). V was pared by 1 base and J by 0 bases, with 5 bases of the junction left unmatched. The CDR3 is 17 residues long. The CDR3 loop is CATSRVTSGISYNEQFF. The CDR3 DNA reads as TGTGCCACCAGCAGAGTCACTAGCGGAATCTCCTACAATGAGCAGTTCTTC.

The genes are TRBV18 and TRBJ2-5, with TRBD1 matching over 7 bases. Trimming at V came to 5 bases and at J to 8 bases, leaving 14 bases not matched to a gene. The CDR3 contains 15 residues. Germline loops: CDR1 KGHSH, CDR2 LQKENI. CDR3 sequence: CASSSRQGYEGTQYF. DNA of the CDR3: TGTGCCAGCTCATCAAGACAGGGTTATGAAGGTACCCAGTACTTC.

The rearrangement joins TRBV13 to TRBJ1-2, with TRBD1 matching over 7 bases. CDR1 PRHDT and CDR2 FYEKMQ come from the germline V gene (reference sequence). The J segment lost 4 bases and the V segment lost 6 bases, leaving 8 bases of the junction unmatched. CDR3 length equals 14 residues. The CDR3 loop is CASRRDSRLYGYTF. CDR3 in DNA: TGTGCCAGCAGGAGGGACAGCCGACTCTATGGCTACACCTTC.

This chain links TRBV18 with TRBJ2-6, with TRBD1 as a possible D gene (5 bases). The CDR3 loop spans 18 amino acids. Deletions cut 6 bases from V and 0 bases from J, with 18 bases between. CDR1 and CDR2 (germline): KGHSH, LQKENI. In nucleotides, the CDR3 is TGTGCCAGCTCCAGACTGACAGTATCCGCCTCTGGGGCCAACGTCCTGACTTTC. Amino acid sequence: CASSRLTVSASGANVLTF.

This sequence joins TRBV4-3 and TRBJ2-3; 8 nucleotides match TRBD1. V was pared by 4 bases and J by 7 bases, with 10 bases of the junction left unmatched. The CDR3 runs 15 residues. Germline V gene data show CDR1 as LGHNA and CDR2 as YSLEER. CDR3 sequence: CASSRMAGGIYTQYF. The CDR3 coding sequence is TGCGCCAGCAGCCGCATGGCAGGGGGCATATATACGCAGTATTTT.

The V and J genes are TRBV5-4 and TRBJ2-2, with D perhaps TRBD2 (6 bases). Trimming stripped 4 bases from V and 4 bases from J, with 14 bases between. Germline V gene data show CDR1 as SGHNT and CDR2 as YYREEE (reference sequence). This CDR3 contains 15 residues. The CDR3 here is CASSLDGGVTGELFF. CDR3 sequence (DNA): TGTGCCAGCAGCCTGGACGGGGGAGTCACCGGGGAGCTGTTTTTT.